These 31 T cell receptor beta chains originate from one sample sequenced in a study of blood T cell repertoires in COVID-19. The assay was immunoSEQ multiplex PCR, and TCRdb's table has in-frame clones only and misses some. The sample includes under 80,000 clones, around four fifths of them seen just once. What was sequenced was peripheral blood. These receptors came from a human donor in a cohort sampled during active COVID-19.

CDR3 amino acids: CASSLGTTYEQYF. CDR3 nucleotide sequence: TGTGCCAGCAGCTTGGGGACTACCTACGAGCAGTACTTC. This sequence joins TRBV7-3 and TRBJ2-7, with TRBD2 matching 7 bases. V lost 3 bases, J lost 2 bases, and 1 base stayed unmatched. The germline V gene encodes CDR1 SGHTA and CDR2 FQGTGA. There are 13 residues in the CDR3.

The chain combines TRBV6-5 with TRBJ2-1; tentatively, D is TRBD2 (7 bases). This CDR3 has 14 amino acids. Germline V CDR1 and CDR2: MNHEY, SVGAGI. V was cut by 2 bases and J by 6 bases, with 11 bases left in between. The CDR3 loop is CASSYRGARNEQFF. The DNA of the CDR3 is TGTGCCAGCAGTTACCGGGGGGCCCGCAATGAGCAGTTCTTC.

The chain recombines TRBV7-9 with TRBJ2-3; unclear D gene. CDR1 is SEHNR, CDR2 FQNEAQ, per germline (reference sequence). Trimming left V 2 bases short and J 1 base short, with 7 bases between. There are 14 residues in the CDR3. The CDR3 sequence: CASSLSVGTDTQYF. The CDR3, as DNA: TGTGCCAGCAGCTTATCGGTAGGCACAGATACGCAGTATTTT.

V gene TRBV3-1 (or the pseudogene TRBV3-2) combines with J gene TRBJ2-5; the D gene is possibly TRBD1 (5 bases). Germline V lookup: CDR1 LGHDT, CDR2 YNNKEL (reference sequence). The CDR3 length is 15 residues. The V end lost 0 bases, the J end lost 5 bases, and 13 bases lay between the germline ends. The CDR3: CASSQEVRAWETQYF. The CDR3 region has the DNA TGTGCCAGCAGCCAAGAAGTCAGGGCGTGGGAGACCCAGTACTTC.

This sequence joins TRBV30 and TRBJ1-1, with a possible D match to TRBD1 (5 bases). The CDR3 totals 13 residues. Trimming pared 1 base from V and 2 bases from J, leaving 8 bases between. Germline loops: CDR1 GTSNPN, CDR2 SVGIG (reference sequence). The CDR3, as DNA: TGTGCCTGGAGTGGCCAGGGTAACACTGAAGCTTTCTTT. Encoded protein: CAWSGQGNTEAFF.

The chain joins TRBV10-3 to TRBJ2-6, with TRBD1 matching over 10 bases. Trimming at V came to 0 bases and at J to 2 bases, leaving 7 bases not matched to a gene. Germline CDR1 is ENHRY and CDR2 is SYGVKD. The CDR3 is 19 residues long. The chain's CDR3 is CAISESRTGGATGANVLTF. The CDR3 region has the DNA TGTGCCATCAGTGAGTCCCGGACAGGGGGGGCAACTGGGGCCAACGTCCTGACTTTC.

This chain joins TRBV7-9 and TRBJ2-7, with unresolved D. The germline CDR1 and CDR2 sequences are SEHNR and FQNEAQ (reference sequence). This CDR3 comprises 12 residues. V lost 4 bases and J lost 0, with 4 bases in between. In DNA, the CDR3 is TGTGCCAGCAGCTCGGTCTCCTACGAGCAGTACTTC. Translating gives CASSSVSYEQYF.

V usage is TRBV6-5 and J usage is TRBJ2-7; D might be TRBD1 (6 bases). The length of the CDR3 is 14 residues. Looked up from germline, CDR1 is MNHEY and CDR2 is SVGAGI. Trimming pared 7 bases from V and 1 base from J, leaving 14 bases between. The CDR3 is CASTRTETSYEQYF. The CDR3, as DNA: TGTGCCAGCACCCGGACAGAAACTTCCTACGAGCAGTACTTC.

The chain links TRBV5-1 to TRBJ2-3; 7 bases agree with TRBD2. V was pared by 0 bases and J by 0 bases, with 4 bases of the junction left unmatched. Germline CDR1 reads SGHRS; CDR2 reads YFSETQ. This CDR3 is built from 16 residues. The CDR3 DNA reads as TGCGCCAGCAGCTTGGTAGCGGGTCGAAGCACAGATACGCAGTATTTT. Protein: CASSLVAGRSTDTQYF.

The J gene is TRBJ2-1, the V gene TRBV18; D gene uncertain. CDR3 length: 15 residues. V was pared by 3 bases and J by 0 bases, with 9 bases between. Germline-derived CDR1 and CDR2 are KGHSH and LQKENI. CDR3 loop: CASSPATSSYNEQFF. Written as DNA, the CDR3 is TGTGCCAGCTCACCCGCAACGAGCTCCTACAATGAGCAGTTCTTC.

CDR3 protein: CASSQDRVYGYTF. The CDR3 DNA is TGTGCCAGCAGTCAGGACAGGGTCTATGGCTACACCTTC. The chain has TRBV6-5 and TRBJ1-2; 8 nucleotides agree with TRBD1. Germline V lookup: CDR1 MNHEY, CDR2 SVGAGI. The CDR3 is 13 residues long. After removal of 5 bases from V and 4 bases from J, the junction contained 3 bases not matched to a gene.

This chain links TRBV7-9 with TRBJ2-2, with D tentatively TRBD2 (5 bases). The CDR3 covers 16 residues. Between the trimmed V and J ends, which lost 5 bases and 3 bases, there was a span of 16 bases. Germline V gene lookup returns CDR1 SEHNR and CDR2 FQNEAQ (reference sequence). CDR3 DNA: TGTGCCAGCAGCCTGCAGTTAGGCGGGTACACCGGGGAGCTGTTTTTT. This translates into CASSLQLGGYTGELFF.

The V call is TRBV5-4, the J call TRBJ2-2; 15 nucleotides agree with TRBD2. With 4 bases clipped from V and 7 bases from J, the junction kept 2 bases outside the gene matches. Germline assignment: CDR1 SGHNT and CDR2 YYREEE (reference sequence). This CDR3 region has 15 residues. CDR3: CASSEGLAGGGELFF. The CDR3 coding sequence is TGTGCCAGCAGCGAGGGACTAGCGGGAGGCGGGGAGCTGTTTTTT.

The V call is TRBV19, the J call TRBJ1-4; 7 nucleotides agree with TRBD1. This CDR3 spans 14 amino acids. Germline V lookup: CDR1 LNHDA, CDR2 SQIVND (reference sequence). Losses at the gene ends were 7 bases for V and 4 bases for J; bases not matched to a gene: 6. CDR3 sequence reads: CASTATGVNEKLFF. CDR3 in DNA: TGTGCCAGTACCGCAACAGGGGTTAATGAAAAACTGTTTTTT.

As for this clone: This specimen includes other DNA sequences encoding the same CDR3. J is TRBJ1-1 and V is TRBV5-1, with 9 bases that match TRBD1. Germline V gives CDR1 SGHRS, CDR2 YFSETQ. With 0 bases clipped from V and 4 bases from J, the junction kept 1 base outside the gene matches. The CDR3 has 14 amino acids. The CDR3 protein is CASSLGQGGTEAFF. The CDR3 bases are TGCGCCAGCAGCTTGGGACAGGGGGGCACTGAAGCTTTCTTT.

This clone appeared once. The V gene is TRBV3-1 (or the pseudogene TRBV3-2), the J gene TRBJ2-6; perhaps TRBD2 as D (6 bases). The CDR3 runs to 17 residues. Germline CDR1 LGHDT, CDR2 YNNKEL (reference sequence). V was trimmed by 1 base and J by 2 bases, leaving 12 bases between them. CDR3 in amino acids: CASSQARGGTGANVLTF. The DNA of the CDR3 is TGTGCCAGCAGCCAAGCCCGCGGAGGGACTGGGGCCAACGTCCTGACTTTC.

V and J are TRBV30 and TRBJ1-5, with a weak D call TRBD1 (5 bases). The CDR3 contains 16 residues. CDR1 is GTSNPN, CDR2 SVGIG, per germline (reference sequence). V lost 2 bases and J lost 4, with 18 bases in between. The CDR3 nucleotides read TGTGCCTGGAGTCCGGGAGGCGTGGGGGGGAATCAGCCCCAGCATTTT. Protein product: CAWSPGGVGGNQPQHF.

This clone has a handful of counts. The V and J genes are TRBV5-1 and TRBJ2-7, with D possibly TRBD2 on 6 matching bases. Germline CDR1 and CDR2: SGHRS and YFSETQ. V lost 4 bases, J lost 7 bases, and 15 bases lay in between. This CDR3 comprises 13 residues. The CDR3 DNA reads TGCGCCAGCAGCCCGGGGGACCCTTTGGAGCAGTACTTC. Residues: CASSPGDPLEQYF.

This clone was seen a single time. CDR3 DNA: TGTGCCAGCAGTTTGAACGGCCGGGGGTCTGGGGTGAGGGAGACCCAGTACTTC. Residues: CASSLNGRGSGVRETQYF. The rearrangement links TRBV27 to TRBJ2-5; D perhaps matches TRBD2 (6 bases). Germline V lookup: CDR1 MNHEY, CDR2 SMNVEV (reference sequence). This CDR3 has 18 residues. V lost 3 bases and J lost 5, with 25 bases in between.

V gene TRBV5-6 combines with J gene TRBJ2-5; 8 positions match TRBD1. CDR3 length: 13 residues. Trimming took 3 bases from V and 7 from J; bases not matched to a gene: 5. The germline gives CDR1 SGHDT, CDR2 YYEEEE. This CDR3 reads CASSYDRGRTQYF. CDR3 nucleotide sequence: TGTGCCAGCAGCTATGACAGGGGAAGGACCCAGTACTTC.

J is TRBJ1-1 and V is TRBV4-3, with D possibly TRBD1 on 5 matching bases. The germline V and J ends were trimmed by 3 bases and 2 bases, with 10 bases remaining between them. The CDR3 extends over 14 amino acids. CDR1 and CDR2 from the germline V gene are LGHNA and YSLEER. CDR3 DNA: TGCGCCAGCAGCCACGCGGGGGGAAACACTGAAGCTTTCTTT. Protein: CASSHAGGNTEAFF.

This clone was found many times. This rearrangement joins TRBV5-5 to TRBJ1-2, with D tentatively TRBD1 (5 bases). V lost 4 bases, J lost 7 bases, and 14 bases lay in between. The CDR3 loop spans 13 amino acids. Germline V gene data show CDR1 as SGHKS and CDR2 as YYEKEE (reference sequence). CDR3 coding DNA: TGTGCCAGCAGCCCTCAGGGTACGGGTGGCTACACCTTC. Its protein is CASSPQGTGGYTF.

The chain links TRBV9 to TRBJ1-1; perhaps TRBD1 as D (5 bases). This CDR3 is built from 14 residues. The germline V and J ends were trimmed by 10 bases and 7 bases, with 23 bases remaining between them. Germline V gene data show CDR1 as SGDLS and CDR2 as YYNGEE. CDR3 region: CAATWFGGTCEAFF. The CDR3 bases are TGTGCCGCCACATGGTTCGGGGGGACCTGTGAAGCTTTCTTT.

The chain couples TRBV30 to TRBJ1-2, with D unresolved. This CDR3 spans 11 amino acids. Between the trimmed V and J ends, which lost 2 bases and 5 bases, there was a span of 6 bases. Germline CDR1 and CDR2: GTSNPN and SVGIG (reference sequence). The CDR3 loop reads CAWSYTYGYTF. CDR3 bases: TGTGCCTGGAGTTATACTTATGGCTACACCTTC. The whole variable domain, remainder taken from reference TRBV30 and TRBJ1-2, is SQTIHQWPATLVQPVGSPLSLECTVEGTSNPNLYWYRQAAGRGLQLLFYSVGIGQISSEVPQNLSASRPQDRQFILSSKKLLLSDSGFYLCAWSYTYGYTFGSGTRLTVV.

V gene TRBV30 combines with J gene TRBJ2-3, with 7 bases that match TRBD2. Germline V gives CDR1 GTSNPN, CDR2 SVGIG (reference sequence). After removal of 4 bases from V and 2 bases from J, the junction contained 6 bases not matched to a gene. The CDR3 contains 14 residues. CDR3 in DNA: TGTGCCTGGAATGGCGGGAGTTTCACAGATACGCAGTATTTT. Amino acids: CAWNGGSFTDTQYF.

The gene calls are TRBV19 and TRBJ2-5; 8 bases line up with TRBD1. This CDR3 is 13 amino acids long. J lost 2 bases, V lost 8 bases, and 4 bases had no gene match. From germline, CDR1 is LNHDA and CDR2 SQIVND (reference sequence). For the CDR3, the DNA is TGTGCCAGTCGGGACAGGCCTCAAGAGACCCAGTACTTC. Its protein product is CASRDRPQETQYF.

J is TRBJ2-7 and V is TRBV18; unclear D gene. The V gene lost 3 bases and the J gene lost 4 bases, with 7 bases spanning the gap. CDR3 length: 12 amino acids. CDR1 is KGHSH and CDR2 is LQKENI in the germline V gene. The CDR3 DNA sequence: TGTGCCAGCTCACCCGGTCCGTACGAGCAGTACTTC. It codes for CASSPGPYEQYF.

The chain carries TRBV19 and TRBJ2-5; 9 bases are a match to TRBD2. Germline V gene data show CDR1 as LNHDA and CDR2 as SQIVND (reference sequence). The CDR3 totals 15 residues. Trimming at V came to 9 bases and at J to 2 bases, leaving 10 bases not matched to a gene. The DNA of the CDR3 is TGTGCCAGCAAGGCTGGCGGGAGGGTTCAAGAGACCCAGTACTTC. Translation gives CASKAGGRVQETQYF.

V is TRBV12-3 or TRBV12-4 and J is TRBJ2-1, with a tentative D call TRBD2 (5 bases). With 5 bases removed from V and 6 bases from J, the gap between germline ends came to 11 bases. The length of the CDR3 is 13 residues. CDR3: CASSVERANEQFF. The DNA for the CDR3 is TGTGCCAGCAGTGTGGAGAGGGCCAATGAGCAGTTCTTC.

The chain carries TRBV12-5 and TRBJ2-7; D unresolved. Between the trimmed V and J ends, which lost 5 bases and 2 bases, there was a span of 16 bases. Germline CDR1 and CDR2: LGHNT and FRNRAP. This CDR3 is 15 amino acids long. This CDR3 reads CASGRTPKEPYEQYF. The DNA for the CDR3 is TGTGCTAGTGGTCGAACCCCTAAGGAGCCCTACGAGCAGTACTTC.

The rearrangement links TRBV2 to TRBJ1-6; tentatively, D is TRBD1 (5 bases). V lost 4 bases and J 7 bases, leaving 11 bases between the germline ends. The CDR3 runs 14 residues. CDR1 and CDR2 (germline): SNHLY, FYNNEI. CDR3 DNA sequence: TGTGCCAGCAGTGTTCAGGGTGGGAATTCACCCCTCCACTTT. This translates into CASSVQGGNSPLHF.